This is a list of T cell receptor beta chains from one sample in a study of shared clonotypes between healthy human individuals. Assay used: immunoSEQ multiplex PCR; TCRdb lists only in-frame clones, some missing. The sample includes 1.4 million to 1.5 million clones, about 96% seen only once; the top ten take 0.95% to 1.5%. The sample taken for sequencing was naive CD4+ T cells sorted from blood. The receptors come from a young man in good health. Both conserved end residues are part of each CDR3. The order of the fields is J gene, clone size, D gene, V gene, CDR3 protein, CDR3 DNA. A D gene is named only where the DNA matches it firmly. Not all rows give a size; the values are once, few, many and, for expanded clones, a class.

j_gene: TRBJ2-3
abundance: few
d_gene: .
v_gene: TRBV5-4
CDR3aa: CASSLELGHTDTQYF
CDR3nt: TGTGCCAGCAGCTTGGAGCTTGGACACACAGATACGCAGTATTTT

j_gene: TRBJ2-3
abundance: .
d_gene: TRBD2
v_gene: TRBV27
CDR3aa: CASSFGLAGDGDTQYF
CDR3nt: TGTGCCAGCAGTTTCGGTCTAGCGGGAGATGGAGATACGCAGTATTTT

j_gene: TRBJ1-1
abundance: .
d_gene: TRBD1
v_gene: TRBV2
CDR3aa: CASSKRTGTNTEAFF
CDR3nt: TGTGCCAGCAGTAAAAGGACAGGAACGAACACTGAAGCTTTCTTT

j_gene: TRBJ2-7
abundance: .
d_gene: .
v_gene: TRBV7-6
CDR3aa: CASSLEVSSGGYEQYF
CDR3nt: TGTGCCAGCAGCTTAGAAGTAAGTTCCGGGGGCTACGAGCAGTACTTC

j_gene: TRBJ1-5
abundance: .
d_gene: .
v_gene: TRBV5-1
CDR3aa: CASSLWQQNQPQHF
CDR3nt: TGTGCCAGCAGCTTGTGGCAGCAAAATCAGCCCCAGCATTTT

j_gene: TRBJ2-7
abundance: few
d_gene: .
v_gene: TRBV27
CDR3aa: CASSGSSSYEQYF
CDR3nt: TGTGCCAGTAGCGGCAGTAGCTCCTACGAGCAGTACTTC

j_gene: TRBJ2-7
abundance: .
d_gene: TRBD2
v_gene: TRBV5-1
CDR3aa: CASSPGLASYEQYF
CDR3nt: TGCGCCAGCAGCCCGGGACTAGCATCCTACGAGCAGTACTTC

j_gene: TRBJ2-7
abundance: .
d_gene: .
v_gene: TRBV18
CDR3aa: CASSPPGGPSYEQYF
CDR3nt: TGTGCCAGCTCACCACCGGGGGGTCCCTCCTACGAGCAGTACTTC

j_gene: TRBJ1-5
abundance: .
d_gene: .
v_gene: TRBV30
CDR3aa: CAWSVPTRPEVQHF
CDR3nt: TGTGCCTGGAGTGTGCCTACAAGGCCAGAGGTCCAGCATTTT

j_gene: TRBJ1-1
abundance: .
d_gene: .
v_gene: TRBV5-4
CDR3aa: CASSSPLRANTEAFF
CDR3nt: TGTGCCAGCAGCTCGCCCTTGAGGGCGAACACTGAAGCTTTCTTT

j_gene: TRBJ1-2
abundance: .
d_gene: .
v_gene: TRBV30
CDR3aa: CAWNRDNPLRGYTF
CDR3nt: TGTGCCTGGAACCGGGACAACCCCTTGCGAGGCTACACCTTC

j_gene: TRBJ2-1
abundance: .
d_gene: .
v_gene: TRBV19
CDR3aa: CASSPGPVQFEQFF
CDR3nt: TGTGCCAGTAGTCCGGGACCGGTCCAGTTTGAGCAGTTCTTC

j_gene: TRBJ2-1
abundance: .
d_gene: TRBD2
v_gene: TRBV28
CDR3aa: CASRGLAGYNEQFF
CDR3nt: TGTGCCAGCAGGGGACTAGCGGGTTACAATGAGCAGTTCTTC

j_gene: TRBJ2-1
abundance: .
d_gene: .
v_gene: TRBV28
CDR3aa: CASKRGNEQFF
CDR3nt: TGTGCCAGCAAACGTGGCAATGAGCAGTTCTTC

j_gene: TRBJ2-7
abundance: .
d_gene: .
v_gene: TRBV7-2
CDR3aa: CASSYGGTFYEQYF
CDR3nt: TGTGCCAGCAGCTACGGAGGGACCTTCTACGAGCAGTACTTC

j_gene: TRBJ2-5
abundance: .
d_gene: TRBD2
v_gene: TRBV16
CDR3aa: CASSDDGLAKETQYF
CDR3nt: TGTGCCAGCAGCGACGATGGACTAGCGAAAGAGACCCAGTACTTC

j_gene: TRBJ1-4
abundance: .
d_gene: .
v_gene: TRBV5-1
CDR3aa: CASSSDSNNEKLFF
CDR3nt: TGCGCCAGCAGCTCGGACAGTAATAATGAAAAACTGTTTTTT

j_gene: TRBJ1-5
abundance: once
d_gene: .
v_gene: TRBV6-1
CDR3aa: CASSESGGGNQPQHF
CDR3nt: TGTGCCAGCAGTGAATCCGGGGGCGGTAATCAGCCCCAGCATTTT

j_gene: TRBJ2-3
abundance: once
d_gene: .
v_gene: TRBV7-9
CDR3aa: CASSSQDVTQYF
CDR3nt: TGTGCCAGCAGTTCTCAAGACGTTACGCAGTATTTT

j_gene: TRBJ2-5
abundance: .
d_gene: .
v_gene: TRBV9
CDR3aa: CASGPGAVRETQYF
CDR3nt: TGTGCCAGCGGTCCCGGGGCCGTGAGAGAGACCCAGTACTTC

j_gene: TRBJ2-7
abundance: .
d_gene: TRBD1
v_gene: TRBV6-6
CDR3aa: CASSYSRDRGTYEQYF
CDR3nt: TGTGCCAGCAGTTACTCGAGGGACAGGGGCACCTACGAGCAGTACTTC

j_gene: TRBJ1-4
abundance: .
d_gene: .
v_gene: TRBV29-1
CDR3aa: CSAGVGISEKLFF
CDR3nt: TGCAGCGCCGGAGTTGGGATATCTGAAAAACTGTTTTTT

j_gene: TRBJ2-2
abundance: .
d_gene: .
v_gene: TRBV21-1
CDR3aa: CASSKAPGVHTGELFF
CDR3nt: TGTGCCAGCAGCAAAGCTCCAGGGGTTCACACCGGGGAGCTGTTTTTT

j_gene: TRBJ2-7
abundance: .
d_gene: TRBD1
v_gene: TRBV11-2
CDR3aa: CASSLEGQGRSYEQYF
CDR3nt: TGTGCCAGCAGCTTAGAGGGACAGGGCCGATCCTACGAGCAGTACTTC

j_gene: TRBJ2-7
abundance: .
d_gene: .
v_gene: TRBV18
CDR3aa: CASSPGSGRVYEQYF
CDR3nt: TGTGCCAGCTCACCAGGATCCGGGCGAGTCTACGAGCAGTACTTC

j_gene: TRBJ2-7
abundance: .
d_gene: .
v_gene: TRBV5-4
CDR3aa: CASSPGPFDEQYF
CDR3nt: TGTGCCAGCAGCCCGGGACCGTTCGACGAGCAGTACTTC

j_gene: TRBJ2-3
abundance: .
d_gene: .
v_gene: TRBV9
CDR3aa: CASSGTSTDTQYF
CDR3nt: TGTGCCAGCAGCGGGACTAGCACAGATACGCAGTATTTT

j_gene: TRBJ2-2
abundance: .
d_gene: .
v_gene: TRBV28
CDR3aa: CASTPASTNTGELFF
CDR3nt: TGTGCCAGCACCCCAGCGTCGACGAACACCGGGGAGCTGTTTTTT

j_gene: TRBJ1-5
abundance: .
d_gene: .
v_gene: TRBV19
CDR3aa: CASSMQQSNQPQHF
CDR3nt: TGTGCCAGTAGTATGCAGCAGAGCAATCAGCCCCAGCATTTT

j_gene: TRBJ2-3
abundance: once
d_gene: TRBD1
v_gene: TRBV6-5
CDR3aa: CASSWTGIDTQYF
CDR3nt: TGTGCCAGCAGTTGGACAGGGATAGATACGCAGTATTTT

j_gene: TRBJ2-2
abundance: .
d_gene: .
v_gene: TRBV27
CDR3aa: CASSFEAQSLWPPNTGELFF
CDR3nt: TGTGCCAGCAGTTTCGAGGCACAGTCACTATGGCCTCCGAACACCGGGGAGCTGTTTTTT

j_gene: TRBJ1-3
abundance: .
d_gene: .
v_gene: TRBV6-1
CDR3aa: CASSEQGVGNTIYF
CDR3nt: TGTGCCAGCAGTGAACAGGGAGTAGGAAACACCATATATTTT

j_gene: TRBJ2-5
abundance: .
d_gene: .
v_gene: TRBV5-4
CDR3aa: CASSWRVAVQETQYF
CDR3nt: TGTGCCAGCAGCTGGAGGGTCGCGGTACAAGAGACCCAGTACTTC

j_gene: TRBJ2-2
abundance: .
d_gene: .
v_gene: TRBV19
CDR3aa: CASKSGQLAGELFF
CDR3nt: TGTGCCAGCAAATCAGGACAGTTAGCCGGGGAGCTGTTTTTT

j_gene: TRBJ1-6
abundance: .
d_gene: .
v_gene: TRBV5-1
CDR3aa: CASSYSAQINSPLHF
CDR3nt: TGCGCCAGCAGCTACTCGGCCCAGATAAATTCACCCCTCCACTTT

j_gene: TRBJ2-7
abundance: .
d_gene: .
v_gene: TRBV9
CDR3aa: CASSELVGVSYPPYEQYF
CDR3nt: TGTGCCAGCAGCGAGCTCGTAGGGGTCTCCTACCCACCCTACGAGCAGTACTTC

j_gene: TRBJ2-7
abundance: .
d_gene: .
v_gene: TRBV11-3
CDR3aa: CASSRRDGTYEQYF
CDR3nt: TGTGCCAGCAGCCGCCGGGACGGGACCTACGAGCAGTACTTC

j_gene: TRBJ2-7
abundance: .
d_gene: TRBD1
v_gene: TRBV18
CDR3aa: CASSTITGEAQYF
CDR3nt: TGTGCCAGCTCAACGATCACAGGGGAAGCGCAGTACTTC

j_gene: TRBJ2-7
abundance: .
d_gene: TRBD2
v_gene: TRBV28
CDR3aa: CASTSPSGILYYEQYF
CDR3nt: TGTGCCAGCACGTCTCCTAGCGGGATCTTGTACTACGAGCAGTACTTC

j_gene: TRBJ2-1
abundance: .
d_gene: TRBD2
v_gene: TRBV5-3
CDR3aa: CARSRGLAGAREQFF
CDR3nt: TGTGCCAGAAGCCGGGGACTAGCGGGAGCAAGGGAGCAGTTCTTC

j_gene: TRBJ2-1
abundance: .
d_gene: TRBD1
v_gene: TRBV5-1
CDR3aa: CASGQGVGGDEQFF
CDR3nt: TGCGCCAGCGGACAGGGGGTTGGCGGTGATGAGCAGTTCTTC

j_gene: TRBJ2-7
abundance: .
d_gene: .
v_gene: TRBV5-6
CDR3aa: CASSFVMNRKEGYEQYF
CDR3nt: TGTGCCAGCAGCTTTGTAATGAATCGGAAGGAGGGCTACGAGCAGTACTTC

j_gene: TRBJ2-3
abundance: .
d_gene: .
v_gene: TRBV11-3
CDR3aa: CASSPDGLDTQYF
CDR3nt: TGTGCCAGCAGCCCCGACGGCCTGGATACGCAGTATTTT

j_gene: TRBJ2-3
abundance: .
d_gene: .
v_gene: TRBV11-2
CDR3aa: CASSLETAEYF
CDR3nt: TGTGCCAGCAGCTTAGAGACGGCTGAGTATTTT

j_gene: TRBJ2-1
abundance: .
d_gene: TRBD2
v_gene: TRBV10-2
CDR3aa: CASSEASGIPNEQFF
CDR3nt: TGCGCCAGCAGTGAGGCTAGCGGGATCCCCAATGAGCAGTTCTTC

j_gene: TRBJ2-6
abundance: .
d_gene: .
v_gene: TRBV5-1
CDR3aa: CASSLEVGAGANVLTF
CDR3nt: TGCGCCAGCAGCTTGGAAGTGGGAGCTGGGGCCAACGTCCTGACTTTC

j_gene: TRBJ1-5
abundance: .
d_gene: .
v_gene: TRBV9
CDR3aa: CASSVEGNSNQPQHF
CDR3nt: TGTGCCAGCAGCGTAGAGGGAAATAGCAATCAGCCCCAGCATTTT

j_gene: TRBJ1-4
abundance: .
d_gene: .
v_gene: TRBV7-9
CDR3aa: CASRTTTNEKLFF
CDR3nt: TGTGCCAGCAGAACTACCACTAATGAAAAACTGTTTTTT

j_gene: TRBJ1-2
abundance: once
d_gene: .
v_gene: TRBV28
CDR3aa: CASSVFGGYTF
CDR3nt: TGTGCCAGCAGCGTATTTGGGGGCTACACCTTC

j_gene: TRBJ1-5
abundance: .
d_gene: TRBD1
v_gene: TRBV7-2
CDR3aa: CASSDRGNQPQHF
CDR3nt: TGTGCCAGCAGTGACAGGGGCAATCAGCCCCAGCATTTT

j_gene: TRBJ2-7
abundance: .
d_gene: .
v_gene: TRBV11-2
CDR3aa: CASSRGLLRGASYEQYF
CDR3nt: TGTGCCAGCAGTAGAGGACTTCTCCGCGGGGCGTCCTACGAGCAGTACTTC

j_gene: TRBJ2-7
abundance: .
d_gene: TRBD2
v_gene: TRBV28
CDR3aa: CASSLNTGGGGEQYF
CDR3nt: TGTGCCAGCAGTTTAAACACCGGGGGGGGAGGAGAGCAGTACTTC

j_gene: TRBJ2-7
abundance: .
d_gene: .
v_gene: TRBV5-6
CDR3aa: CASTLAGTYEQYF
CDR3nt: TGTGCCAGCACCTTGGCGGGGACCTACGAGCAGTACTTC

j_gene: TRBJ2-3
abundance: .
d_gene: TRBD1
v_gene: TRBV6-1
CDR3aa: CASSAGTGITDTQYF
CDR3nt: TGTGCCAGCAGTGCTGGGACAGGGATCACAGATACGCAGTATTTT